This T cell receptor (beta chain) is from a study of blood T cell repertoires in COVID-19. At the level of the study: There were acute and convalescent COVID-19 samples, and they came from the United States, Italy and Spain. T cells, B-cell-depleted T cells, or PBMCs provided the cDNA or gDNA that served as material.

In the authors' methods: Reference gene primer amplification in the assay estimated nucleated cell counts. The repertoire was sequenced with immunoSEQ multiplex PCR; TCRdb's copy has only in-frame clones and lacks some. Clone size and V and J calls were adopted from that table, with D and trimming inferred from the DNA. The sample has about 74,000 clones, around 78% seen once; the top ten hold roughly 16%. This clone was detected a few times. This CDR3 region has 15 residues. V shed 5 bases and J 7 bases; nucleotides not matched to a gene: 10. Looked up from germline, CDR1 is MDHEN and CDR2 is SYDVKM.

This receptor was identified in a human donor in a cohort sampled during active COVID-19. Input material: peripheral blood. V usage is TRBV28 and J usage is TRBJ1-5; 8 bases match TRBD1. The CDR3 here is CASSPSRTGTQPQHF. In DNA, the CDR3 is TGTGCCAGCAGTCCCAGTCGGACAGGGACGCAGCCCCAGCATTTT.